One and the same sample provided the 18 T cell receptor beta chains below, sequenced in a study of shared clonotypes between healthy human individuals. Sequencing was performed with immunoSEQ multiplex PCR; in TCRdb, only in-frame clones are kept and a portion is missing. The table has about 660,000 clones, approximately 74% seen once. Sequences were obtained from memory CD4+ T cells sorted from blood. Indicated subset: CD45RA-negative fraction. The receptors come from a woman in her twenties or thirties in good health.

This clone was counted a few times. V and J are TRBV2 and TRBJ2-5; D not resolved. The DNA end lines up better with TRBJ2-7; the J call may be wrong. The CDR3 consists of 15 residues. Germline V gene sequence: CDR1 SNHLY, CDR2 FYNNEI. CDR3 sequence reads: CASSGAVDRSYEQYF. The CDR3 nucleotides read TGTGCCAGCAGTGGTGCGGTCGATCGCTCCTACGAGCAGTACTTC.

The rearrangement uses TRBV29-1 and TRBJ2-1; 10 bases are shared with TRBD1. The ends lost 7 bases at V and 6 bases at J; junction bases unmatched: 12. Per germline, CDR1 SQVTM and CDR2 ANQGSEA. The CDR3 is made up of 15 amino acids. The CDR3 here is CSAPAGDRGINEQFF. The CDR3 coding sequence is TGCAGCGCTCCCGCCGGGGACAGGGGTATCAATGAGCAGTTCTTC.

The chain uses TRBV6-6 and TRBJ2-5; D possibly uses TRBD1 or TRBD2 (5 bases each). The V end was cut by 6 bases, the J end by 5 bases, with 19 bases between. The germline V gene encodes CDR1 MNHNY and CDR2 SVGAGI (reference sequence). CDR3 length: 15 amino acids. CDR3 nucleotide sequence: TGTGCCAGCAGACCCGGGACGGGGACCGGGGAGACCCAGTACTTC. Protein: CASRPGTGTGETQYF.

The chain recombines TRBV15 with TRBJ1-1; unclear D gene. V shed 3 bases and J shed 6 bases, with 8 bases lying between them. This CDR3 is 12 amino acids long. Germline loops: CDR1 LNHNV, CDR2 YYDKDF (reference sequence). The CDR3 reads CATSRSGAEAFF. CDR3 nucleotides: TGTGCCACCAGCAGGAGTGGAGCTGAAGCTTTCTTT.

The chain recombines TRBV20-1 with TRBJ2-7; no clear D. Germline assignment: CDR1 DFQATT and CDR2 SNEGSKA (reference sequence). This CDR3 is built from 11 residues. The V gene lost 5 bases and the J gene lost 6 bases, with 11 bases spanning the gap. CDR3 sequence reads: CSAYLLSEQYF. CDR3 sequence (DNA): TGCAGTGCTTATCTACTATCCGAGCAGTACTTC.

The CDR3 coding sequence is TGTGCCAGCAGTGTACCATACAGGGAATCGTTAGCTTTCTTT. This sequence encodes CASSVPYRESLAFF. The J gene is TRBJ1-1, the V gene TRBV6-1; D might be TRBD1 (6 bases). Trimming removed 4 bases from V and 10 bases from J, with 19 bases in between. Germline loops: CDR1 MNHNS, CDR2 SASEGT. The CDR3 totals 14 residues.

This clone came up once. The gene calls are TRBV5-1 and TRBJ2-7; 8 nucleotides align to TRBD1. V gave up 3 bases and J gave up 2 bases; unmatched junction bases: 4. CDR1 SGHRS and CDR2 YFSETQ come from the germline V gene. The CDR3 extends over 14 amino acids. In DNA form, the CDR3 reads TGCGCCAGCAGCTCGGGACAGGAGACCTACGAGCAGTACTTC. Translating it yields CASSSGQETYEQYF.

This chain uses TRBV6-1 with TRBJ2-2; tentatively, D is TRBD1 (6 bases). The germline V gene encodes CDR1 MNHNS and CDR2 SASEGT. Trimming shortened V by 8 bases and J by 8 bases, and 12 bases separated the two germline ends. CDR3 size: 12 residues. CDR3 amino acids: CASGQGWGELFF. The CDR3 DNA reads as TGTGCCAGCGGGCAGGGGTGGGGGGAGCTGTTTTTT.

The chain uses TRBV7-2 and TRBJ1-5, with D unclear. CDR3 size: 14 residues. CDR1 and CDR2 (germline): SGHTA, FQGNSA. Trimming pared 3 bases from V and 2 bases from J, leaving 8 bases between. CDR3 nucleotide sequence: TGTGCCAGCAGCTTGGGCAACGGCAATCAGCCCCAGCATTTT. Its translation is CASSLGNGNQPQHF.

The genes are TRBV6-4 and TRBJ2-1; TRBD2 aligns across 7 bases. Germline CDR1 is MRHNA and CDR2 is SNTAGT. The junction had 6 bases not matched to a gene; V was cut back by 3 bases and J by 4 bases. This CDR3 contains 15 residues. The CDR3 spells CASSDGSSGYNEQFF. CDR3 DNA: TGTGCCAGCAGTGATGGGTCTAGCGGTTACAATGAGCAGTTCTTC.

The chain carries TRBV18 and TRBJ2-7; no firm D call. The CDR3 contains 12 residues. The germline V gene encodes CDR1 KGHSH and CDR2 LQKENI. The V end was cut by 5 bases, the J end by 0 bases, with 5 bases between. The CDR3 DNA sequence: TGTGCCAGCTCATACGCCTCCTACGAGCAGTACTTC. Its protein is CASSYASYEQYF. Based on the CDR3 plus reference TRBV18 and TRBJ2-7, the full variable domain is NAGVMQNPRHLVRRRGQEARLRCSPMKGHSHVYWYRQLPEEGLKFMVYLQKENIIDESGMPKERFSAEFPKEGPSILRIQQVVRGDSAAYFCASSYASYEQYFGPGTRLTVT.

The gene calls are TRBV4-1 and TRBJ2-7, with 13 bases fitting TRBD2. The junction had 2 bases not matched to a gene; V was cut back by 4 bases and J by 2 bases. CDR1 and CDR2 (germline): MGHRA, YSYEKL. This CDR3 has 15 amino acids. Here the CDR3 DNA reads TGCGCCAGCAGCCGGGGGACTAGCGGGGCCTACGAGCAGTACTTC. Translating gives CASSRGTSGAYEQYF.

The chain couples TRBV28 to TRBJ1-5; no definite D call. Germline CDR1 reads MDHEN; CDR2 reads SYDVKM. The CDR3 consists of 12 residues. V was trimmed by 5 bases and J by 8 bases, leaving 10 bases between them. The CDR3, as DNA: TGTGCCAGCAGTCCCCTGAGAAAGCCCCAGCATTTT. Encoded protein: CASSPLRKPQHF.

The V and J genes are TRBV28 and TRBJ2-3, with TRBD2 matching 7 bases. The germline V gene has CDR1 MDHEN and CDR2 SYDVKM. V shed 5 bases, J shed 2 bases, and the junction held 7 bases outside the gene matches. This CDR3 comprises 15 residues. DNA for the CDR3: TGTGCCAGCAGTACTAGCGAACGATACACAGATACGCAGTATTTT. Translated, it gives CASSTSERYTDTQYF.

The chain has TRBV18 and TRBJ1-1; no firm D call. This CDR3 has 14 residues. Looked up from germline, CDR1 is KGHSH and CDR2 is LQKENI. Trimming took 3 bases from V and 0 from J, leaving 8 bases between them. CDR3 sequence (DNA): TGTGCCAGCTCACCTGGCCAGATGAACACTGAAGCTTTCTTT. As protein: CASSPGQMNTEAFF.

V and J are TRBV6-5 and TRBJ2-7, with D perhaps matching TRBD2 (5 bases). CDR1 and CDR2 (germline): MNHEY, SVGAGI. The CDR3 runs 14 residues. The V end was cut by 4 bases, the J end by 5 bases, with 15 bases between. The CDR3 loop is CASSSPFRRNEQYF. CDR3 nucleotide sequence: TGTGCCAGCAGTTCCCCTTTTAGGAGGAACGAGCAGTACTTC.

The chain combines TRBV21-1 with TRBJ2-7; TRBD2 is taken as the D call from the table, unchecked against the DNA. TRBV21-1 is annotated as a pseudogene. The CDR3 is made up of 13 amino acids. CDR3: CASSKGEGYEQYF. DNA of the CDR3: TGTGCCAGCAGCAAAGGGGAGGGCTACGAGCAGTACTTC.

V usage is TRBV7-9 and J usage is TRBJ2-1, with 7 bases aligning to TRBD1. This CDR3 contains 17 residues. CDR1 is SEHNR, CDR2 FQNEAQ, per germline (reference sequence). Unmatched junction bases numbered 12, after V lost 6 bases and J lost 1 base. The CDR3 is CASSNSVGDSSYNEQFF. The CDR3 nucleotides read TGTGCCAGCAGTAACTCAGTGGGGGACAGTTCCTACAATGAGCAGTTCTTC.